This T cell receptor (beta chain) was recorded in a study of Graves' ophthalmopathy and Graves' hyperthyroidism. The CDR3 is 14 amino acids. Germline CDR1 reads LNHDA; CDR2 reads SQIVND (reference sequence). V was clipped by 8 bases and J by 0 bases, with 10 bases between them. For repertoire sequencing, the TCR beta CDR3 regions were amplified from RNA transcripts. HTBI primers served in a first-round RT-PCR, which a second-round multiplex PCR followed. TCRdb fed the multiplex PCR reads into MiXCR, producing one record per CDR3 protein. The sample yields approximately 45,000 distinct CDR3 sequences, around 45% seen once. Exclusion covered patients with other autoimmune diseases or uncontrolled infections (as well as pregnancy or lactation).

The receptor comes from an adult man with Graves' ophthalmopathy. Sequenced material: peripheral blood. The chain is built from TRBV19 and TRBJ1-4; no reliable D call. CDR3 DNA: TGTGCCAGTTCAGGTACTGCAACTAATGAAAAACTGTTTTTT. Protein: CASSGTATNEKLFF.